The next 2 T cell receptor beta chains were all read from a single sample in a study of T cells in Graves' hyperthyroidism and ophthalmopathy. The investigators amplified TCR beta CDR3 regions from RNA transcripts. First-round RT-PCR targeting the TCR CDR3 was performed with the HTBI primer set. TCRdb called the multiplex PCR reads again in MiXCR, with one record for every CDR3 protein. The table has 540,000 or so distinct CDR3 sequences, approximately 14% seen once. Sequenced input: blood. The receptors stem from a woman aged 30 to 39 with Graves' hyperthyroidism.

In its sample, this clonotype was seen many times. The V and J genes are TRBV28 and TRBJ1-6; 8 nucleotides agree with TRBD1. The CDR3 contains 15 residues. The ends lost 4 bases at V and 6 bases at J; junction bases unmatched: 5. Germline V gene sequence: CDR1 MDHEN, CDR2 SYDVKM. This chain's CDR3 is CASSSVTGVNSPLHF. The CDR3 DNA reads TGTGCCAGCAGTTCGGTGACAGGGGTTAATTCACCCCTCCACTTT. The entire variable domain, with the rest obtained from reference TRBV28 and TRBJ1-6, is as follows: DVKVTQSSRYLVKRTGEKVFLECVQDMDHENMFWYRQDPGLGLRLIYFSYDVKMKEKGDIPEGYSVSREKKERFSLILESASTNQTSMYLCASSSVTGVNSPLHFGNGTRLTVT.

This clonotype came up many times. The CDR3 nucleotides read TGTGCCAGCAGACGTTCGGGAGCCCGTCAAGAGACCCAGTACTTC. It codes for CASRRSGARQETQYF. This rearrangement joins TRBV28 to TRBJ2-5; TRBD2 might be the D (6 bases). Trimming took off 6 bases at V and 2 bases at J, with 16 bases between the two ends. This CDR3 has 15 residues. Per germline, CDR1 MDHEN and CDR2 SYDVKM.